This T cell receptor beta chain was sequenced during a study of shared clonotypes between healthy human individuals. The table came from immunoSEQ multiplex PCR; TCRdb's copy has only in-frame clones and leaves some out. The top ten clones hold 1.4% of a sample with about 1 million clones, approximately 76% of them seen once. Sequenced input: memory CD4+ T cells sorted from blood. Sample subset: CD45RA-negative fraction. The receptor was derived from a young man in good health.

The CDR3 region is CASSQVLAGVAEQYF. CDR3 coding DNA: TGCGCCAGCAGCCAAGTGCTAGCGGGAGTTGCCGAGCAGTACTTC. The rearrangement links TRBV4-3 to TRBJ2-7; TRBD2 matches 10 bases. The CDR3 has 15 residues. Trimming removed 1 base from V and 6 bases from J; junction bases left unmatched: 6. Germline assignment: CDR1 LGHNA and CDR2 YSLEER.